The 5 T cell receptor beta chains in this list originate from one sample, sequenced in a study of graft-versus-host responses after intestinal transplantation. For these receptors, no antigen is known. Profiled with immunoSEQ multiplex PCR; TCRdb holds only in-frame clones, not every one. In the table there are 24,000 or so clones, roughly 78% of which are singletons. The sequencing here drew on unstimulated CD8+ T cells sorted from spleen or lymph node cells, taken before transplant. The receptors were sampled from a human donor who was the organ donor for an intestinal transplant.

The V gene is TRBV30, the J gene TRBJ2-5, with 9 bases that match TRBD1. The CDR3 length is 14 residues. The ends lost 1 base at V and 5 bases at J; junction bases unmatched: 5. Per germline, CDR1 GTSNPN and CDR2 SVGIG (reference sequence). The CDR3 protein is CAWSETGTGETQYF. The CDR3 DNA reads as TGTGCCTGGAGTGAGACAGGGACAGGGGAGACCCAGTACTTC. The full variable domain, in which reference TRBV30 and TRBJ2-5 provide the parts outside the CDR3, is SQTIHQWPATLVQPVGSPLSLECTVEGTSNPNLYWYRQAAGRGLQLLFYSVGIGQISSEVPQNLSASRPQDRQFILSSKKLLLSDSGFYLCAWSETGTGETQYFGPGTRLLVL.

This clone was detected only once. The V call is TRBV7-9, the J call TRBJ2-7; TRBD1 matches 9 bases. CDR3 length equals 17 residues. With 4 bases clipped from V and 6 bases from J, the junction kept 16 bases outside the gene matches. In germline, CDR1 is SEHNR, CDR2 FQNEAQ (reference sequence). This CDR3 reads CASSSTKSGQGTFEQYF. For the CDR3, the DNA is TGTGCCAGCAGCTCGACTAAATCGGGACAGGGCACCTTCGAGCAGTACTTC.

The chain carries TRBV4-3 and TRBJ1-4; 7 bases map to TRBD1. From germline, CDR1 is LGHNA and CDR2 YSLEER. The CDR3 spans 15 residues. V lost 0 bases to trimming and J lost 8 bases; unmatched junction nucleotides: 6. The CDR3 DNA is TGCGCCAGCAGCCAAGAAGACAGGGTTGGGGAAAAACTGTTTTTT. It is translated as CASSQEDRVGEKLFF.

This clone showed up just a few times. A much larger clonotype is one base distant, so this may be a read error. The CDR3 DNA reads TGTGCCTGGAGTCAGGGGGCGACTTTCTATGGCTACACCTTC. Its protein is CAWSQGATFYGYTF. The rearrangement links TRBV30 to TRBJ1-2, with 8 bases that match TRBD1. CDR1 is GTSNPN, CDR2 SVGIG, per germline (reference sequence). The CDR3 spans 14 residues. J lost 4 bases, V lost 2 bases, and 6 bases had no gene match.

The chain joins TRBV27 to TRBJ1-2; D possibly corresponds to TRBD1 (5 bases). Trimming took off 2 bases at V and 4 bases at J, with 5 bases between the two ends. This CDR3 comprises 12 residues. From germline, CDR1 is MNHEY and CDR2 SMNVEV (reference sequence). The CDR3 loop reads CASSLQGYGYTF. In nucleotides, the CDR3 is TGTGCCAGCAGTTTACAGGGCTATGGCTACACCTTC.